The clone carrying this T cell receptor (beta chain) was counted between two and nine times. Its antigen remains unidentified. The data originate from a study of CD8 T cells in ankylosing spondylitis. Study outcomes and limitations: It appeared that ankylosing spondylitis blood was characterized by a TCR beta motif of fewer than ten highly homologous variants.

CDR1 SGHTA and CDR2 FQGNSA come from the germline V gene. The CDR3 loop spans 17 amino acids. V lost 5 bases to trimming and J lost 3 bases; unmatched junction nucleotides: 15. One entry per CDR3 protein, called by TCRdb with MiXCR from the 5' RACE reads. The sample lists about 800,000 distinct CDR3 sequences; 10% to 15% were seen once. The sequence came from a male donor with ankylosing spondylitis. Sequencing input: blood, either unsorted or a sorted T cell fraction (not recorded which). The gene calls are TRBV7-2 and TRBJ1-2; the match to TRBD1 covers 7 bases. The CDR3 sequence: CASSPRSRPGGDYGYTF. The CDR3 DNA reads TGTGCCAGCAGCCCTCGATCTCGGCCAGGGGGTGACTATGGCTACACCTTC.